This T cell receptor beta chain was documented in a study of CD8+ T cells in alopecia areata. The table lists this clone with a few counts. Its antigen is not known. Other nucleotide sequences from this sample produce the same CDR3. RNA, once extracted, was reverse transcribed into cDNA for use as the sequencing template. Profiled with immunoSEQ multiplex PCR; TCRdb holds only in-frame clones, not every one. The table has roughly 180,000 clones, 50% to 60% seen once; the top ten hold 3.3%. Treatment meaning: oral pan-JAK inhibitor, 5-10 mg twice daily. Germline V CDR1 and CDR2: SEHNR, FQNEAQ (reference sequence). V lost 5 bases, J lost 2 bases, and 13 bases lay in between. This CDR3 is built from 14 residues. Notes on the study in general: Lesional scalp, especially alopecia totalis/universalis, showed higher clonality than normal scalp.

Sequencing was performed on CD4+ T cells sorted from blood, taken at week 4, from a patient treated with tofacitinib. This TCR was sampled from a human donor with alopecia areata. This chain joins TRBV7-9 and TRBJ2-7, with D perhaps matching TRBD1 or TRBD2 (5 bases each). The CDR3 loop is CASSPWDGTYEQYF. In DNA form, the CDR3 reads TGTGCCAGCAGCCCGTGGGACGGTACCTACGAGCAGTACTTC.